Each of the 22 T cell receptor beta chains below was sequenced from the same sample in a study of T-cell memory formation after mild COVID-19. TCRdb re-called the 5' RACE reads with MiXCR, one entry per CDR3 protein. Among around 390,000 distinct CDR3 sequences listed, approximately 16% were seen once. Material: PBMCs or a T cell subset sorted from them (not recorded which). These receptors all come from a man younger than 35 who had mild COVID-19 (a few samples of this study predate the infection). Cell type and time point are not known.

This clonotype was recorded at least ten times. The chain employs TRBV29-1 and TRBJ1-1, with D maybe TRBD1 (5 bases). The CDR3 sequence is 13 residues long. Germline CDR1 reads SQVTM; CDR2 reads ANQGSEA. Trimming removed 0 bases from V and 6 bases from J, with 11 bases in between. The CDR3 reads CSVEDYRSAEAFF. The CDR3 DNA reads TGCAGCGTTGAAGACTACAGGAGCGCTGAAGCTTTCTTT.

V usage is TRBV18 and J usage is TRBJ1-5; the D gene is possibly TRBD1 (5 bases). Trimming took off 2 bases at V and 0 bases at J, with 17 bases between the two ends. The CDR3 spans 18 residues. Germline V gene data show CDR1 as KGHSH and CDR2 as LQKENI. CDR3 nucleotides: TGTGCCAGCTCACCAGGGGCAGTCCAGGGATATAGCAATCAGCCCCAGCATTTT. This codes for CASSPGAVQGYSNQPQHF.

This clonotype showed up just a few times. J is TRBJ2-2 and V is TRBV20-1; D not certain. CDR1 is DFQATT, CDR2 SNEGSKA, per germline (reference sequence). V lost 3 bases and J 4 bases, leaving 6 bases between the germline ends. This CDR3 is built from 12 residues. CDR3 residues: CSASWGTGELFF. Here the CDR3 DNA reads TGCAGTGCTAGCTGGGGCACCGGGGAGCTGTTTTTT.

Only a few counts were recorded for this clonotype. This rearrangement joins TRBV2 to TRBJ1-2; D not certain. Germline values: CDR1 SNHLY, CDR2 FYNNEI. The CDR3 extends over 14 amino acids. Trimming left V 6 bases short and J 8 bases short, with 19 bases between. This chain's CDR3 is CASRDKYGEDGYTF. CDR3 in DNA: TGTGCCAGCAGGGATAAATATGGGGAGGACGGCTACACCTTC. Variable domain in full (rest from reference TRBV2 and TRBJ1-2): EPEVTQTPSHQVTQMGQEVILRCVPISNHLYFYWYRQILGQKVEFLVSFYNNEISEKSEIFDDQFSVERPDGSNFTLKIRSTKLEDSAMYFCASRDKYGEDGYTFGSGTRLTVV.

The rearrangement links TRBV10-3 to TRBJ1-3, with 9 bases that match TRBD1. V gave up 5 bases and J gave up 0 bases; unmatched junction bases: 5. This CDR3 region has 16 residues. Germline V gene lookup returns CDR1 ENHRY and CDR2 SYGVKD. The CDR3 sequence: CAISQRTGDSGNTIYF. In DNA form, the CDR3 reads TGTGCCATCAGTCAAAGGACAGGGGACTCTGGAAACACCATATATTTT.

This clonotype came up a few times. This chain connects TRBV6-5 to TRBJ2-5, with a weak D call TRBD2 (6 bases). CDR3 length: 13 amino acids. V was cut by 8 bases and J by 4 bases, with 14 bases left in between. Germline loops: CDR1 MNHEY, CDR2 SVGAGI. In DNA, the CDR3 is TGTGCCAGCGGAAAGGGACTTAGAGAGACCCAGTACTTC. As protein: CASGKGLRETQYF.

This clonotype was seen only a few times. This chain links TRBV15 with TRBJ1-6, with D uncertain. This CDR3 spans 15 amino acids. Per germline, CDR1 LNHNV and CDR2 YYDKDF (reference sequence). Trimming stripped 0 bases from V and 7 bases from J, with 10 bases between. The chain's CDR3 is CATSRDLGWNSPLHF. Here the CDR3 DNA reads TGTGCCACCAGCAGAGATCTCGGGTGGAATTCACCCCTCCACTTT.

This chain uses TRBV28 with TRBJ2-3; D is perhaps TRBD1 (5 bases). Germline assignment: CDR1 MDHEN and CDR2 SYDVKM. The CDR3 is 14 amino acids. Trimming removed 2 bases at V and 4 bases at J, with 10 bases between. The CDR3 here is CASSLRQGPDTQYF. DNA of the CDR3: TGTGCCAGCAGTTTAAGGCAGGGTCCAGATACGCAGTATTTT.

The chain carries TRBV6-2 or TRBV6-3 and TRBJ1-5, with D unclear. Trimming removed 5 bases at V and 5 bases at J, with 13 bases between. The CDR3 is 14 amino acids. In germline, CDR1 is MNHEY, CDR2 SVGEGT. CDR3 nucleotides: TGTGCCAGCAGTCCTAGCCCCAGTTATCAGCCCCAGCATTTT. Protein: CASSPSPSYQPQHF.

This clonotype was found a few times. The V and J genes are TRBV13 and TRBJ2-1; no clear D gene. CDR3 size: 15 residues. Trimming removed 5 bases from V and 9 bases from J, with 20 bases in between. Looked up from germline, CDR1 is PRHDT and CDR2 is FYEKMQ (reference sequence). In DNA form, the CDR3 reads TGTGCCAGCAGCGAGGCCCTAGTTGTGGATAGTGAGCAGTTCTTC. It encodes CASSEALVVDSEQFF. Variable domain in full (rest from reference TRBV13 and TRBJ2-1): AAGVIQSPRHLIKEKRETATLKCYPIPRHDTVYWYQQGPGQDPQFLISFYEKMQSDKGSIPDRFSAQQFSDYHSELNMSSLELGDSALYFCASSEALVVDSEQFFGPGTRLTVL.

The genes are TRBV7-2 and TRBJ2-1, with 13 bases that match TRBD2. This CDR3 comprises 16 residues. V shed 4 bases, J shed 8 bases, and the junction held 8 bases outside the gene matches. Germline loops: CDR1 SGHTA, CDR2 FQGNSA. This CDR3 is CASSSILAGGPDEQFF. The CDR3, as DNA: TGTGCCAGCAGCTCTATACTAGCGGGGGGGCCGGATGAGCAGTTCTTC.

The chain recombines TRBV5-4 with TRBJ2-6; D call uncertain. The CDR3 runs 16 residues. Per germline, CDR1 SGHNT and CDR2 YYREEE (reference sequence). V dropped 4 bases and J dropped 1 base, with 12 bases sitting between them. CDR3 sequence reads: CASSAFAQSGANVLTF. CDR3 sequence (DNA): TGTGCCAGCAGCGCATTCGCTCAGTCTGGGGCCAACGTCCTGACTTTC. The full variable domain, with the rest looked up from reference TRBV5-4 and TRBJ2-6, is ETGVTQSPTHLIKTRGQQVTLRCSSQSGHNTVSWYQQALGQGPQFIFQYYREEENGRGNFPPRFSGLQFPNYSSELNVNALELDDSALYLCASSAFAQSGANVLTFGAGSRLTVL.

This rearrangement joins TRBV6-2 or TRBV6-3 to TRBJ2-7; 8 nucleotides match TRBD2. Germline V gene sequence: CDR1 MNHEY, CDR2 SVGEGT. Trimming removed 3 bases from V and 7 bases from J; junction bases left unmatched: 17. The CDR3 spans 17 residues. This CDR3 is CASSYLPLPAGDLEQYF. The CDR3, as DNA: TGTGCCAGCAGTTATCTTCCTCTCCCAGCGGGAGACCTGGAGCAGTACTTC.

The J gene is TRBJ1-1, the V gene TRBV6-5; unclear D gene. The CDR3 has 13 residues. Trimming removed 6 bases from V and 1 base from J, with 9 bases in between. The germline V gene has CDR1 MNHEY and CDR2 SVGAGI. DNA of the CDR3: TGTGCCAGCAGCCAATGGAGGAACACTGAAGCTTTCTTT. Translation gives CASSQWRNTEAFF.

Ten or more counts support this clonotype. The chain recombines TRBV12-3 or TRBV12-4 with TRBJ2-2; 8 bases fit TRBD1. After removal of 6 bases from V and 9 bases from J, the junction contained 9 bases not matched to a gene. The CDR3 runs to 14 residues. CDR3 nucleotide sequence: TGTGCCAGCAGACTCGGACAGGGAAGGCGGGAGCTGTTTTTT. Protein: CASRLGQGRRELFF.

The gene calls are TRBV27 and TRBJ2-2, with 8 positions matching TRBD2. This CDR3 region has 14 residues. From germline, CDR1 is MNHEY and CDR2 SMNVEV (reference sequence). V was clipped by 5 bases and J by 5 bases; unmatched bases: 4. In nucleotides, the CDR3 is TGTGCCAGCAGTCCCGGGGGGGCAACCGGGGAGCTGTTTTTT. It translates to CASSPGGATGELFF.

This clonotype was seen a few times. This chain links TRBV7-9 with TRBJ2-5, with D perhaps given as TRBD1 or TRBD2 (5 bases each). V was shortened by 7 bases and J by 4 bases, with 28 bases between the two germline ends. The CDR3 covers 18 residues. Germline assignment: CDR1 SEHNR and CDR2 FQNEAQ (reference sequence). CDR3 coding DNA: TGTGCCAGCACCATATCCCGGGACGGACGCCAAAGGGGAGAGACCCAGTACTTC. Protein product: CASTISRDGRQRGETQYF.

This clonotype was found a few times. This chain connects TRBV7-2 to TRBJ2-7; D unresolved. There are 11 residues in the CDR3. V was trimmed by 3 bases and J by 6 bases, leaving 6 bases between them. In germline, CDR1 is SGHTA, CDR2 FQGNSA. The CDR3 region has the DNA TGTGCCAGCAGCTTTAACGGCGAGCAGTACTTC. Amino acids: CASSFNGEQYF. Together with reference TRBV7-2 and TRBJ2-7, the CDR3 gives the full variable domain: GAGVSQSPSNKVTEKGKDVELRCDPISGHTALYWYRQSLGQGLEFLIYFQGNSAPDKSGLPSDRFSAERTGGSVSTLTIQRTQQEDSAVYLCASSFNGEQYFGPGTRLTVT.

The V and J genes are TRBV24-1 and TRBJ2-6; 7 bases fit TRBD1. V was clipped by 4 bases and J by 0 bases; unmatched bases: 5. Germline CDR1 and CDR2: KGHDR and SFDVKD. This CDR3 is built from 17 residues. As DNA, the CDR3 is TGTGCCACCAGTGACCACGGACAGGCCTCTGGGGCCAACGTCCTGACTTTC. It translates to CATSDHGQASGANVLTF.

This clonotype was seen a handful of times. The chain couples TRBV12-3 or TRBV12-4 to TRBJ1-2, with D maybe TRBD1 (6 bases). The CDR3 has 14 residues. Trimming removed 4 bases from V and 5 bases from J, with 14 bases in between. The CDR3 sequence: CASSSTGPEYGYTF. CDR3 nucleotides: TGTGCCAGCAGTTCAACAGGGCCCGAGTATGGCTACACCTTC.

This clonotype was picked up a small number of times. The V call is TRBV5-4, the J call TRBJ2-5; D may be TRBD1 or TRBD2 (5 bases each). Germline CDR1 SGHNT, CDR2 YYREEE (reference sequence). V gave up 0 bases and J gave up 4 bases, with 13 bases separating them. The CDR3 has 15 residues. CDR3 DNA sequence: TGTGCCAGCAGCTTGGAAGAGGGGATACGAGAGACCCAGTACTTC. It encodes CASSLEEGIRETQYF.

This clonotype was seen more than once but under ten times. V usage is TRBV5-1 and J usage is TRBJ2-7; possibly TRBD1 for D (6 bases). From germline, CDR1 is SGHRS and CDR2 YFSETQ. The CDR3 contains 12 residues. Deletions cut 3 bases from V and 6 bases from J, with 10 bases between. CDR3 loop: CASSYRVGEQYF. The CDR3 region has the DNA TGCGCCAGCAGCTACAGGGTAGGCGAGCAGTACTTC.